This T cell receptor beta chain was found in a study of breast tumors, draining lymph nodes, adjacent tissues. Germline lookup yields CDR1 SEHNR and CDR2 FQNEAQ (reference sequence). V lost 3 bases to trimming and J lost 10 bases, with 10 bases between them. The length of the CDR3 is 12 residues. This clonotype was counted many times. The antigen is undetermined. Each CDR3 protein is one row after TCRdb ran MiXCR on the multiplex PCR reads. The table lists some 53,000 distinct CDR3 sequences, around 40% of them singletons. General study findings and limits: Tumor T cell lymph node origin was a supported hypothesis, not proven. Tumor repertoires ranked between lymph nodes and nontumor tissue in diversity, with V and J gene preferences. Luminal-like breast cancer showed significantly greater tumor-nontumor repertoire similarity than basal-like breast cancer did.

The specimen was breast tumor tissue. The chain joins TRBV7-9 to TRBJ2-1, with D perhaps matching TRBD1 (6 bases). The receptor's source is a female donor with breast cancer. Some clones in this sample may be carry-over from other donors' samples. The CDR3 DNA sequence: TGTGCCAGCAGCTTCACAGGGCGCGAGCAGTTCTTC. Protein sequence: CASSFTGREQFF.